This record looks at one T cell receptor (beta chain) sequence and its context. It lacks a known antigen. No much larger clone is present one base from it, and per-base qualities are unavailable. V and J are trimmed by 5 bases and 2 bases, and the gene matches miss 3 bases of the junction. The CDR3 measures 15 amino acids from cysteine to phenylalanine. Of all the DNA, just the CDR3 is kept, 45 bases in frame from base 1. CDR1 and CDR2 (SGHTA, FQGTGA) derive from the germline V gene. A single peripheral blood draw of 95 to 150 mL on average was collected from each donor into heparinised tubes. Naive, central memory, regulatory and stem cell-like memory CD4+ T cells were sorted on a BD FACSAria II using a panel including CD45RO, CCR7, CD25, CD127, CD95 and CD27. All sorted populations exceeded 95% purity. PBMCs were separated immediately by Lymphoprep density gradient centrifugation and were stained directly, without being cultured. So that batch effects would be minimized, each experiment stained and sorted samples in pairs, pairing one healthy donor with one patient.

This sample stems from a study of beta chain features in type 1 diabetes (dated by TCRdb to 2017 to 2018). Regarding the study in general: Mean age, gender distribution, total cell number and subset yield were not different between patients and healthy donors. A total of roughly 100 million sorted cells were examined across all samples, and the number of cells per subset was strongly correlated with RNA yield. In the study, TCRB repertoires of sorted circulating CD4+ T cell subsets from recently diagnosed type 1 diabetes patients were compared with those of matched healthy donors. Regulatory and stem cell-like memory subsets were isolated from only 8 patients and about eight healthy donors, whereas naive and central memory subsets came from all 30 or so donors. On the study overall, not on this receptor specifically: Fewer insertions and more nucleotide deletions at VDJ recombination sites were observed in patients with type 1 diabetes, implying thymic rearrangement abnormalities. Naive, central memory and regulatory TCRB repertoires appeared more similar among patients than among healthy donors. Because cDNA was sequenced instead of genomic DNA, activated cells with high expression could be over-represented, although the groups did not differ in activation or CD3 levels. Because the HLA sub-analyses included only small numbers of individuals, any influence of HLA type on TCRB rearrangement was left unresolved. Type 1 diabetes patients showed a moderate but significant shortening of TCRB CDR3 length in all four CD4+ subsets. PCR might favor shorter templates, but patient and control samples were amplified and corrected together, so any skew would affect both groups equally.

The entire amount of isolated RNA was reverse transcribed using the High Capacity cDNA Reverse Transcription Kit, so the sequenced TCRB transcripts were expressed ones. Deep immunoSEQ sequencing was applied to naive, central memory and regulatory T cell samples, giving an average of about 3.4 million total reads per sample. Sorted cells were lysed in RLT buffer and RNA was extracted with DNase-treated RNeasy Micro or Mini kits, depending on cell number. Each cell subset was processed on its own to prevent cross-contamination, while patient and healthy donor samples were processed together. Using the immunoSEQ multiplex PCR, TCRB sequences were amplified from cDNA into 87-bp fragments spanning the CDR3 region. Sequencing of the amplicons was done on the Illumina HiSeq platform. In the paper's pipeline: PCR bias was corrected computationally using synthetic template baselines, and reads within Hamming distance 2 were collapsed, with unmergeable singletons discarded. Reads were aligned against IMGT to assign V, D and J genes, CDR3 length and insertions or deletions at six rearrangement sites. Within each subset, clonotype counts were normalized to sorted cell number, and only after that were true diversity and Gini coefficients computed with the tcR R package. The overlap coefficient, calculated on TCRB nucleotide sequences, was used to quantify repertoire sharing. Out-of-frame TCRB sequences from naive cells were analyzed as a proxy for the pre-selection repertoire. Not all clones reach the TCRdb copy of this immuneACCESS table, which keeps in-frame sequences only. Checked studies attribute under half of the gap to unresolved V genes and leave the rest unexplained. V, J and clone size are those of that table, while D and trimming were read from the DNA. Within this sample are about 410,000 clones, with approximately 14% of them counted one time only. The ten largest clones take up roughly 0.036% of the sample.

The receptor was derived from a man aged 25-45 years in good health. This receptor chain uses TRBV7-3 and TRBJ2-5; the junction holds 12 bases that match TRBD2. Sequencing was carried out using naive CD4+ T cells from blood. The cell subset or site label for this specimen denotes: true naive CD4+ T cells. CDR3 region: CASSPGLAGQETQYF. In nucleotides, the sequence is TGTGCCAGCAGCCCCGGACTAGCGGGGCAAGAGACCCAGTACTTC.